This TCR beta chain was observed in a study of T cell repertoires in cytomegalovirus infection. V was pared by 3 bases and J by 0 bases, with 12 bases between. CDR3 length equals 16 residues. Germline V CDR1 and CDR2: SGHVS, FNYEAQ. One entry per CDR3 protein, called by TCRdb with MiXCR from the reads. Counted here are some 320,000 distinct CDR3 sequences, roughly 29% occurring once; the ten biggest clones make up around 20%. This clonotype has more than one count but fewer than ten. What it binds is unknown. The genes are TRBV7-6 and TRBJ2-1; possible D gene TRBD1, 5 bases. The TCR was taken from a human donor in good health (CMV status not recorded). Some clones in this sample may be carry-over from other donors' samples. The sample here was cultured PBMCs, taken from culture after CMV antigen stimulation. CDR3 sequence: CASSFRVDSSYNEQFF. The CDR3 coding sequence is TGTGCCAGCAGCTTCAGGGTAGATAGCTCCTACAATGAGCAGTTCTTC.